Detailed here is one T cell receptor beta chain. Antigen unknown. The sample belongs to a study of shared clonotypes between healthy human individuals. Notes on the study in general: Larger estimated richness was generally recorded for naive subsets relative to memory subsets.

Germline V lookup: CDR1 GTSNPN, CDR2 SVGIG (reference sequence). V lost 4 bases, J lost 2 bases, and 5 bases stayed unmatched. CDR3 length: 13 residues. Produced via immunoSEQ multiplex PCR; TCRdb's table is partial and in-frame only. Of about 2,500,000 clones in the sample, around nine tenths were seen once. The donor cohort consisted entirely of Caucasian adults residing in Nashville, Tennessee. J is TRBJ2-7 and V is TRBV30; TRBD1 aligns across 7 bases. Material for sequencing was naive CD4+ T cells sorted from blood. Sample subset: CD45RA+ positively selected. This clonotype was sampled from a young man in good health. CDR3 in amino acids: CAWNRGPPYEQYF. The DNA for the CDR3 is TGTGCCTGGAACAGGGGACCGCCCTACGAGCAGTACTTC.